Sequencing of this T cell receptor (beta chain) was carried out in a study of PD-L1 blockade in urothelial cancer. Whole-study context: Analyses used blood from 3 weeks (second dose) and 6 weeks after treatment start.

This sample's time point: peripheral blood 6 weeks after treatment start. For each patient, 1 to 8 samples were obtained, pretreatment and on-treatment. Clones were sequenced by immunoSEQ multiplex PCR, and TCRdb holds only the in-frame ones, with some missing. The sample has fewer than 90,000 clones; more than 85% are singletons. The V gene lost 6 bases and the J gene lost 10 bases, with 15 bases spanning the gap. There are 11 residues in the CDR3. Germline assignment: CDR1 DFQATT and CDR2 SNEGSKA (reference sequence). The V call is TRBV20-1, the J call TRBJ1-2; D gene unclear. This specimen was PBMCs, taken around atezolizumab (anti-PD-L1) treatment. The source is a woman of 80 years or more with urothelial cancer. The CDR3 loop is CSANGGLIYTF. The CDR3 nucleotides read TGCAGTGCAAACGGAGGTTTAATCTACACCTTC.